The 8 T cell receptor beta chains presented below share a single source sample, sequenced in a study of a mutant IDH1 vaccine in newly diagnosed glioma. The time point here: week 35, safety follow-up. Mutant IDH1 20-mer peptide, at 300 ug, made up each vaccine dose, with topical imiquimod. Profiled with immunoSEQ multiplex PCR; TCRdb holds only in-frame clones, not every one. In the table there are tens of thousands of clones, about 88% of which are singletons. These receptors have no identified antigens. The specimen was PBMCs, collected from a glioma patient whose treatment included an IDH1 peptide vaccine. These receptors all come from a woman aged 40 to 55 with glioma.

The chain couples TRBV27 to TRBJ2-2; D is uncertain. Trimming shortened V by 0 bases and J by 7 bases, and 9 bases separated the two germline ends. Germline V gene sequence: CDR1 MNHEY, CDR2 SMNVEV (reference sequence). The CDR3 runs to 14 residues. The CDR3 DNA is TGTGCCAGCAGTTTATCTAGGGCAAGCGGGGAGCTGTTTTTT. Protein product: CASSLSRASGELFF.

The chain employs TRBV6-6 and TRBJ1-2, with unresolved D. This CDR3 region has 13 residues. Germline CDR1 and CDR2: MNHNY and SVGAGI (reference sequence). The ends were cut back, 3 bases at V and 3 bases at J, with 8 bases in the middle. The CDR3 loop reads CASSYSPDYGYTF. The CDR3 DNA reads as TGTGCCAGCAGTTATTCCCCAGACTATGGCTACACCTTC.

The CDR3 DNA follows: TGTGCCAGCAGACACCCGGGACTCTCAAATGAGCAGTTCTTC. Translation: CASRHPGLSNEQFF. The chain employs TRBV6-1 and TRBJ2-1, with D perhaps TRBD2 (6 bases). Trimming stripped 6 bases from V and 7 bases from J, with 16 bases between. The germline CDR1 and CDR2 sequences are MNHNS and SASEGT. The CDR3 covers 14 residues.

This sequence joins TRBV9 and TRBJ2-1; 7 bases map to TRBD1. This CDR3 is 16 amino acids long. V dropped 4 bases and J dropped 7; count of bases not matched to a gene: 14. Germline lookup yields CDR1 SGDLS and CDR2 YYNGEE. The CDR3 DNA reads TGTGCCAGCAGCCCGAGAGGACAGGTTGAAATGAATGAGCAGTTCTTC. This gives the protein CASSPRGQVEMNEQFF.

This clone came up once. This chain links TRBV28 with TRBJ2-5; tentatively, D is TRBD1 (5 bases). Germline values: CDR1 MDHEN, CDR2 SYDVKM. This CDR3 is 16 amino acids long. Trimming pared 5 bases from V and 1 base from J, leaving 17 bases between. CDR3 nucleotides: TGTGCCAGCAGTGCCGCCGGACAACTCCTCCAAGAGACCCAGTACTTC. Its translation is CASSAAGQLLQETQYF.

V gene TRBV2 combines with J gene TRBJ1-5; D gene ambiguous. The CDR3 is made up of 13 amino acids. The ends were cut back, 2 bases at V and 9 bases at J, with 11 bases in the middle. Germline loops: CDR1 SNHLY, CDR2 FYNNEI. This CDR3 reads CASSESRTTPQHF. CDR3 bases: TGTGCCAGCAGTGAATCCCGGACGACGCCCCAGCATTTT. Full variable domain (missing parts from reference TRBV2 and TRBJ1-5): EPEVTQTPSHQVTQMGQEVILRCVPISNHLYFYWYRQILGQKVEFLVSFYNNEISEKSEIFDDQFSVERPDGSNFTLKIRSTKLEDSAMYFCASSESRTTPQHFGDGTRLSIL.

This chain joins TRBV7-6 and TRBJ1-1, with D tentatively TRBD1 (6 bases). The CDR3 sequence is 15 residues long. Trimming pared 1 base from V and 1 base from J, leaving 10 bases between. In germline, CDR1 is SGHVS, CDR2 FNYEAQ. The CDR3 bases are TGTGCCAGCAGCTTAGGACAGGTCGGGAACACTGAAGCTTTCTTT. It yields the protein CASSLGQVGNTEAFF. Combining the CDR3 with reference TRBV7-6 and TRBJ1-1 gives the whole variable domain GAGVSQSPRYKVTKRGQDVALRCDPISGHVSLYWYRQALGQGPEFLTYFNYEAQQDKSGLPNDRFSAERPEGSISTLTIQRTEQRDSAMYRCASSLGQVGNTEAFFGQGTRLTVV.

This clone has more than one count but fewer than ten. This chain links TRBV19 with TRBJ1-1, with D possibly matching TRBD1 (5 bases). Germline V gene data show CDR1 as LNHDA and CDR2 as SQIVND (reference sequence). V was shortened by 1 base and J by 6 bases, with 9 bases between the two germline ends. CDR3 length: 13 amino acids. The CDR3 bases are TGTGCCAGTAGTATAGGGATGGGGCCTGAAGCTTTCTTT. Amino acids: CASSIGMGPEAFF.